Here is one TCR beta chain with its context. The antigen remains undetermined. The data stem from a study of cytomegalovirus exposure and HLA in healthy donors. A multiplex PCR was run with 60 Vbeta primers and 13 Jbeta primers. This table comes from immunoSEQ multiplex PCR, and its TCRdb copy is limited to in-frame clones, with some not included. The sample includes approximately 80,000 clones. Overall study findings and caveats: In a later analysis, TCR beta V- and J-gene trimming was associated with a missense DCLRE1C variant. What was likely a sequencing artifact was a cluster of highly shared sequence variants. Common viral pathogens (according to a later analysis) appeared linked to several of the most significant clusters.

The CDR3 is 15 residues long. Trimming removed 4 bases from V and 8 bases from J, with 17 bases in between. Germline CDR1 and CDR2: MGHRA and YSYEKL. The sample was PBMCs. This TCR was sampled from a woman aged 30 to 39 in good health and CMV-seronegative. J is TRBJ1-4 and V is TRBV4-1; TRBD1 might be the D (5 bases). The CDR3 nucleotides read TGCGCCAGCAGCCGCGACAGTACGGGTTCGGAAAAACTGTTTTTT. It translates to CASSRDSTGSEKLFF.